The clone carrying this T cell receptor beta chain came up many times. The target antigen is unknown. There are 16 residues in the CDR3. Trimming took 6 bases from V and 4 from J; bases not matched to a gene: 9. From germline, CDR1 is MNHEY and CDR2 SVGAGI. These data come from a study of early T cells in non-severe SARS-CoV-2 infection. Regarding the study as a whole: CD4 and private specificities were missed by VDJdb matching, which favored anti-spike CD8 responses.

Separate cDNA molecules each had unique molecular identifiers attached to them. TCRdb itself ran the 5' RACE reads through MiXCR, one entry per CDR3 protein. The sample holds about 39,000 distinct CDR3 sequences; approximately 4% are singletons and the top ten take roughly 3%. Specimen: whole blood. This chain links TRBV6-5 with TRBJ2-7; 13 nucleotides match TRBD2. This sequence originates from an adult who was a healthcare worker with PCR-confirmed SARS-CoV-2 infection or an uninfected control (not recorded which). The CDR3 DNA reads as TGTGCCAGCAGCTCGGGACTAGCGGGGACCCTATACGAGCAGTACTTC. It codes for CASSSGLAGTLYEQYF.